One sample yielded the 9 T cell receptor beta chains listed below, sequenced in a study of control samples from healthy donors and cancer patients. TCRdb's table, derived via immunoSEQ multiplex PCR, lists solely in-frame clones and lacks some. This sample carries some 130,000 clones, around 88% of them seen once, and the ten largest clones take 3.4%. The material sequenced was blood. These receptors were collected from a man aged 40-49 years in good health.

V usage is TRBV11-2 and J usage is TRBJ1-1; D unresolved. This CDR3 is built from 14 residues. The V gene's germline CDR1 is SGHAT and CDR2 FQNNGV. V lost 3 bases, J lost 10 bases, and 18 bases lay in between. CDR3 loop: CASSFNSDGVTAFF. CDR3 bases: TGTGCCAGCAGCTTTAATTCCGATGGGGTTACAGCTTTCTTT.

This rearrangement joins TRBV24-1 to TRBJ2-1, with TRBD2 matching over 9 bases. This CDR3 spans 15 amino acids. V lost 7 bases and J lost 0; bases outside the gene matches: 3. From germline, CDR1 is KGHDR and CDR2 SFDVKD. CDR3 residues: CATRAGGSSYNEQFF. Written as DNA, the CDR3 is TGTGCCACCAGAGCGGGGGGAAGCTCCTACAATGAGCAGTTCTTC.

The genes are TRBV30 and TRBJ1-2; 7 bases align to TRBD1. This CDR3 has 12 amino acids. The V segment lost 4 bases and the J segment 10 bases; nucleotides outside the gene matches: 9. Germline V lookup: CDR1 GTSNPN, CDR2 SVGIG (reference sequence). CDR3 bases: TGTGCCTGGACCCGGGACAGTTTATTCTACACCTTC. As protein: CAWTRDSLFYTF.

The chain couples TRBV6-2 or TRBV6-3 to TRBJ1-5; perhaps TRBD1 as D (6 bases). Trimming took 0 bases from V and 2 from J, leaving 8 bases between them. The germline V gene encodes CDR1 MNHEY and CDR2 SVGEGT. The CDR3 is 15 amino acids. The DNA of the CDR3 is TGTGCCAGCAGTTACTCAGGGGGGGGCAATCAGCCCCAGCATTTT. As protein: CASSYSGGGNQPQHF.

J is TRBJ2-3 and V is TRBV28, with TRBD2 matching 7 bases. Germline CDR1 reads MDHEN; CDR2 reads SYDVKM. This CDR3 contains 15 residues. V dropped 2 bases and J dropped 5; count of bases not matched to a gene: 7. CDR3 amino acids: CASSLGASGRDTQYF. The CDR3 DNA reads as TGTGCCAGCAGTTTAGGGGCTAGCGGTAGAGATACGCAGTATTTT.

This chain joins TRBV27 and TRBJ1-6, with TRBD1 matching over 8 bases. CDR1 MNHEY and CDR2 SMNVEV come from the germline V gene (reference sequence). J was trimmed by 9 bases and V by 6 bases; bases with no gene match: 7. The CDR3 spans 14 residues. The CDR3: CASRTGQDRSPLHF. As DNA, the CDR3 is TGTGCCAGCAGGACGGGACAGGATCGTTCACCCCTCCACTTT.

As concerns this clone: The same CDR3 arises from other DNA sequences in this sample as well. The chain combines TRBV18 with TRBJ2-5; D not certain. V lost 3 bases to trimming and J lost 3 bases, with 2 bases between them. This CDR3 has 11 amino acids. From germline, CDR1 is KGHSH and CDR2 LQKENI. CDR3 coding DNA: TGTGCCAGCTCACCGAAAGAGACCCAGTACTTC. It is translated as CASSPKETQYF.

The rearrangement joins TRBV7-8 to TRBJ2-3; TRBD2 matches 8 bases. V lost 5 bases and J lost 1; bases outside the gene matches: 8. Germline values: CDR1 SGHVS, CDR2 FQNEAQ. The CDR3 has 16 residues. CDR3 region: CASSPQGAGGTDTQYF. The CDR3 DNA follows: TGTGCCAGCAGCCCCCAGGGAGCGGGGGGCACAGATACGCAGTATTTT.

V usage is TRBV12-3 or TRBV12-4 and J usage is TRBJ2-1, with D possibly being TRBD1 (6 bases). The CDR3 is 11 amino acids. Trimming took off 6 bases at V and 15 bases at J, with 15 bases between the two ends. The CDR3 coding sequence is TGTGCCAGCAGGCTCTACAGGGATCTGTTCTTC. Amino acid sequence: CASRLYRDLFF.